Presented here are 10 T cell receptor beta chains from one specimen sequenced in a study of metastatic and nonmetastatic thyroid tumors. TCRdb re-called the PCR reads through MiXCR. The data hold 23,000 or so clones, with under 30% observed a single time. Treatment of any kind had been given to no patient before thyroid surgery. Input material: tumor tissue. Receptor source: a male donor with papillary thyroid cancer or a benign thyroid nodule (not recorded which). Some clones in this sample may be carry-over from other donors' samples.

This clone was seen a few times. The rearrangement uses TRBV5-1 and TRBJ1-1; 8 positions match TRBD1. The CDR3 extends over 16 amino acids. CDR1 and CDR2 from the germline V gene are SGHRS and YFSETQ. V was pared by 4 bases and J by 1 base, with 9 bases of the junction left unmatched. The CDR3 loop is CASSTRTGSGNTEAFF. In DNA, the CDR3 is TGCGCCAGCAGCACGCGGACAGGGTCCGGGAACACTGAAGCTTTCTTT.

Ten or more counts support this clone. J is TRBJ2-2 and V is TRBV6-2 or TRBV6-3, with 8 bases fitting TRBD2. CDR3 length equals 14 residues. After removal of 6 bases from V and 5 bases from J, the junction contained 5 bases not matched to a gene. Per the germline V gene, CDR1 is MNHEY and CDR2 is SVGEGT. The CDR3 coding sequence is TGTGCCAGCAGCCCCGGGGGGGGGACCGGGGAGCTGTTTTTT. This gives the protein CASSPGGGTGELFF.

This clone came up many times. The genes are TRBV11-2 and TRBJ2-1; the D is unclear. V gave up 7 bases and J gave up 0 bases, with 16 bases separating them. Germline CDR1 and CDR2: SGHAT and FQNNGV. The CDR3 has 16 residues. In DNA form, the CDR3 reads TGTGCCAGCAACCCTGAAGGGATGGTCTCCTACAATGAGCAGTTCTTC. Amino acids: CASNPEGMVSYNEQFF. Looking up the rest from reference TRBV11-2 and TRBJ2-1 gives the full variable domain: EAGVAQSPRYKIIEKRQSVAFWCNPISGHATLYWYQQILGQGPKLLIQFQNNGVVDDSQLPKDRFSAERLKGVDSTLKIQPAKLEDSAVYLCASNPEGMVSYNEQFFGPGTRLTVL.

This sequence joins TRBV2 and TRBJ1-2, with TRBD1 identical over 11 bases. The CDR3 runs to 14 residues. CDR1 and CDR2 from the germline V gene are SNHLY and FYNNEI. V trimming: 3 bases; J trimming: 7 bases; junction bases outside the gene matches: 4. The CDR3 reads CASSDGQGAGGYTF. Written as DNA, the CDR3 is TGTGCCAGCAGTGACGGACAGGGGGCGGGTGGCTACACCTTC.

This sequence joins TRBV28 and TRBJ2-2, with 10 positions matching TRBD1. The germline V gene encodes CDR1 MDHEN and CDR2 SYDVKM. The CDR3 spans 15 residues. V was pared by 7 bases and J by 7 bases, with 9 bases of the junction left unmatched. The CDR3 region has the DNA TGTGCCAGCACCTCGGTGACAGGGGGCATCGGGGAGCTGTTTTTT. Residues: CASTSVTGGIGELFF.

This clone was seen many times. The chain links TRBV6-1 to TRBJ1-1; 7 positions agree with TRBD1. Germline lookup yields CDR1 MNHNS and CDR2 SASEGT. V trimming: 6 bases; J trimming: 0 bases; junction bases outside the gene matches: 4. The CDR3 is 14 residues long. This CDR3 is CASRPRGMNTEAFF. In nucleotides, the CDR3 is TGTGCCAGCAGACCCAGGGGGATGAACACTGAAGCTTTCTTT.

This clone has only a few counts. One base away lies a much larger clone, so this may be a sequencing read error. The gene calls are TRBV9 and TRBJ2-7; 7 bases match TRBD2. Losses at the gene ends were 5 bases for V and 2 bases for J; bases not matched to a gene: 7. The germline V gene encodes CDR1 SGDLS and CDR2 YYNGEE. The CDR3 covers 14 residues. This CDR3 reads CASRATSVPYEQYF. The CDR3 DNA sequence: TGTGCCAGCAGAGCAACTAGCGTCCCCTACGAGCAGTACTTC.

This clone occurred a few times. It may be a read error: a sequence one base away is much more abundant. J is TRBJ2-5 and V is TRBV27; 13 bases line up with TRBD2. The J segment lost 7 bases and the V segment lost 10 bases, leaving 12 bases of the junction unmatched. Germline V gene lookup returns CDR1 MNHEY and CDR2 SMNVEV (reference sequence). This CDR3 has 15 amino acids. CDR3 protein: CAIRRGLAGDGTQYF. CDR3 nucleotide sequence: TGTGCCATCAGACGCGGACTAGCGGGAGACGGGACCCAGTACTTC.

The chain employs TRBV7-9 and TRBJ2-2; TRBD2 matches 7 bases. This CDR3 has 15 amino acids. With V trimmed by 4 bases and J by 6 bases, 8 bases remained unmatched. Germline CDR1 is SEHNR and CDR2 is FQNEAQ (reference sequence). The CDR3, as DNA: TGTGCCAGCAGCTCCCCTCGGGGGAGGGCCGGGGAGCTGTTTTTT. Protein sequence: CASSSPRGRAGELFF.

The chain recombines TRBV6-1 with TRBJ2-7; maybe TRBD2 (6 bases). Germline assignment: CDR1 MNHNS and CDR2 SASEGT. The CDR3 has 13 amino acids. V gave up 7 bases and J gave up 6 bases, with 16 bases separating them. The CDR3 DNA sequence: TGTGCCAGCACCACACGGGGAGGTGGCGAGCAGTACTTC. It encodes CASTTRGGGEQYF.